These 26 T cell receptor beta chains share one sample of origin, sequenced in a study of T cell responses to AZD1222 COVID-19 vaccine. The table came from immunoSEQ multiplex PCR; TCRdb's copy has only in-frame clones and leaves some out. Here the sample spans 150,000 or so clones, approximately 94% being singletons. The sample here was peripheral blood, taken on day 0 of AZD1222 vaccination. The receptors were sampled from an adult in good health.

The rearrangement joins TRBV2 to TRBJ1-4; D is uncertain. The V and J ends lost 2 bases and 13 bases respectively, with 8 bases between them. The CDR3 spans 11 residues. CDR1 SNHLY and CDR2 FYNNEI come from the germline V gene. The CDR3 here is CASSESRGLFF. CDR3 nucleotide sequence: TGTGCCAGCAGTGAATCCCGGGGACTGTTTTTT. The full variable domain, in which reference TRBV2 and TRBJ1-4 provide the parts outside the CDR3, is EPEVTQTPSHQVTQMGQEVILRCVPISNHLYFYWYRQILGQKVEFLVSFYNNEISEKSEIFDDQFSVERPDGSNFTLKIRSTKLEDSAMYFCASSESRGLFFGSGTQLSVL.

The rearrangement joins TRBV24-1 to TRBJ2-1, with D tentatively TRBD1 (5 bases). CDR3 size: 14 residues. Germline V gene sequence: CDR1 KGHDR, CDR2 SFDVKD. Trimming pared 9 bases from V and 0 bases from J, leaving 11 bases between. As DNA, the CDR3 is TGTGCCACCGGGGCCCCTTACTCCTACAATGAGCAGTTCTTC. It is translated as CATGAPYSYNEQFF.

This chain uses TRBV5-8 with TRBJ2-2; D possibly corresponds to TRBD2 (6 bases). This CDR3 has 14 residues. Trimming pared 4 bases from V and 6 bases from J, leaving 13 bases between. Looked up from germline, CDR1 is SGHTS and CDR2 is YDEGEE. DNA of the CDR3: TGTGCCAGCAGCCAGGAGGGTTGGGCCGGGGAGCTGTTTTTT. Its translation: CASSQEGWAGELFF.

The V gene is TRBV28, the J gene TRBJ2-3, with 11 bases fitting TRBD2. V was pared by 4 bases and J by 2 bases, with 5 bases of the junction left unmatched. The germline V gene has CDR1 MDHEN and CDR2 SYDVKM. The CDR3 covers 16 residues. The CDR3, as DNA: TGTGCCAGCAGTTCTGGACTAGCGGGTGCCACAGATACGCAGTATTTT. It codes for CASSSGLAGATDTQYF. The entire variable domain, with the rest obtained from reference TRBV28 and TRBJ2-3, is as follows: DVKVTQSSRYLVKRTGEKVFLECVQDMDHENMFWYRQDPGLGLRLIYFSYDVKMKEKGDIPEGYSVSREKKERFSLILESASTNQTSMYLCASSSGLAGATDTQYFGPGTRLTVL.

This rearrangement joins TRBV7-2 to TRBJ2-1; D is uncertain. This CDR3 has 13 amino acids. Per germline, CDR1 SGHTA and CDR2 FQGNSA. The ends were cut back, 3 bases at V and 4 bases at J, with 7 bases in the middle. Here the CDR3 DNA reads TGTGCCAGCAGCTTCGCGCGGTACAATGAGCAGTTCTTC. Its translation is CASSFARYNEQFF.

CDR3 DNA: TGTGCCAGCAGCCCCTCGGGGGGAGGCACTGAAGCTTTCTTT. Encoded protein: CASSPSGGGTEAFF. This chain uses TRBV11-3 with TRBJ1-1, with D maybe TRBD1 (5 bases). CDR3 length: 14 residues. From germline, CDR1 is SGHNT and CDR2 YENEEA. The V end lost 5 bases, the J end lost 4 bases, and 14 bases lay between the germline ends.

In its sample, this clone was seen once. The chain employs TRBV5-1 and TRBJ2-1, with TRBD2 matching 13 bases. Per germline, CDR1 SGHRS and CDR2 YFSETQ. The CDR3 loop spans 16 amino acids. With V trimmed by 2 bases and J by 9 bases, 8 bases remained unmatched. DNA for the CDR3: TGCGCCAGCAGCTTTTCACTAGCGGGAGGGTCAGGTGAGCAGTTCTTC. Protein: CASSFSLAGGSGEQFF. The full variable domain, rest sourced from reference TRBV5-1 and TRBJ2-1, is KAGVTQTPRYLIKTRGQQVTLSCSPISGHRSVSWYQQTPGQGLQFLFEYFSETQRNKGNFPGRFSGRQFSNSRSEMNVSTLELGDSALYLCASSFSLAGGSGEQFFGPGTRLTVL.

In the case of this clone: Other DNA sequences of this sample code for an identical CDR3. The V and J genes are TRBV18 and TRBJ1-5; D perhaps matches TRBD1 (6 bases). The CDR3 is 13 residues long. The V and J ends lost 3 bases and 4 bases respectively, with 7 bases between them. From germline, CDR1 is KGHSH and CDR2 LQKENI. This CDR3 reads CASSPDRNQPQHF. CDR3 coding DNA: TGTGCCAGCTCACCCGACAGGAATCAGCCCCAGCATTTT.

The genes are TRBV5-4 and TRBJ2-1; the D gene is possibly TRBD2 (6 bases). Between the trimmed V and J ends, which lost 0 bases and 6 bases, there was a span of 10 bases. This CDR3 is 14 amino acids long. CDR1 and CDR2 from the germline V gene are SGHNT and YYREEE (reference sequence). The chain's CDR3 is CASSLDVGGNEQFF. The CDR3, as DNA: TGTGCCAGCAGCTTGGACGTGGGGGGCAATGAGCAGTTCTTC.

The V and J genes are TRBV20-1 and TRBJ1-2, with TRBD1 matching 7 bases. The V segment lost 3 bases and the J segment 4 bases; nucleotides outside the gene matches: 8. Germline V CDR1 and CDR2: DFQATT, SNEGSKA (reference sequence). The CDR3 is 14 residues long. CDR3 region: CSASVTGTSYGYTF. The DNA for the CDR3 is TGCAGTGCTAGTGTGACAGGGACCAGCTATGGCTACACCTTC.

The J gene is TRBJ1-1, the V gene TRBV10-2; no clear D gene. V was trimmed by 8 bases and J by 1 base, leaving 8 bases between them. CDR1 is WSHSY and CDR2 is SAAADI in the germline V gene. The length of the CDR3 is 12 residues. The CDR3 is CASYGGNTEAFF. The CDR3 DNA follows: TGCGCCAGCTACGGAGGGAACACTGAAGCTTTCTTT.

The CDR3 nucleotides are TGTGCCAGCAGTTTAACCGGCACTCTCTCTTACGAGCAGTACTTC. Translation: CASSLTGTLSYEQYF. The chain links TRBV27 to TRBJ2-7; D remains unclear. CDR3 length: 15 amino acids. In germline, CDR1 is MNHEY, CDR2 SMNVEV (reference sequence). The V and J ends lost 2 bases and 4 bases respectively, with 15 bases between them.

This clone was seen a handful of times. This sequence joins TRBV9 and TRBJ2-3, with D unresolved. Germline CDR1 reads SGDLS; CDR2 reads YYNGEE. V gave up 0 bases and J gave up 4 bases, with 9 bases separating them. The CDR3 loop spans 14 amino acids. CDR3 sequence: CASSVETSSDTQYF. CDR3 nucleotides: TGTGCCAGCAGCGTAGAAACCAGCTCAGATACGCAGTATTTT. The full variable domain, rest sourced from reference TRBV9 and TRBJ2-3, is DSGVTQTPKHLITATGQRVTLRCSPRSGDLSVYWYQQSLDQGLQFLIQYYNGEERAKGNILERFSAQQFPDLHSELNLSSLELGDSALYFCASSVETSSDTQYFGPGTRLTVL.

The chain couples TRBV29-1 to TRBJ1-2, with TRBD1 identical over 7 bases. Germline lookup yields CDR1 SQVTM and CDR2 ANQGSEA. This CDR3 spans 13 amino acids. The CDR3 region has the DNA TGCAGTGATACAACAGGGGCCAACTATGGCTACACCTTC. It encodes CSDTTGANYGYTF. The full variable domain, completed using reference TRBV29-1 and TRBJ1-2, is SAVISQKPSRDICQRGTSLTIQCQVDSQVTMMFWYRQQPGQSLTLIATANQGSEATYESGFVIDKFPISRPNLTFSTLTVSNMSPEDSSIYLCSDTTGANYGYTFGSGTRLTVV.

This chain connects TRBV7-9 to TRBJ1-2, with D possibly being TRBD1 (5 bases). The CDR3 has 14 residues. The ends were cut back, 1 base at V and 4 bases at J, with 10 bases in the middle. Germline V CDR1 and CDR2: SEHNR, FQNEAQ (reference sequence). This chain's CDR3 is CASSLVGTAYGYTF. The CDR3 nucleotides read TGTGCCAGCAGCTTAGTTGGGACCGCCTATGGCTACACCTTC.

The rearrangement joins TRBV7-2 to TRBJ2-1, with no clear D. The CDR3 contains 12 residues. Looked up from germline, CDR1 is SGHTA and CDR2 is FQGNSA. Trimming stripped 1 base from V and 4 bases from J, with 2 bases between. CDR3 loop: CASSLGYNEQFF. Here the CDR3 DNA reads TGTGCCAGCAGCTTAGGGTACAATGAGCAGTTCTTC.

This chain links TRBV27 with TRBJ1-5; 7 bases align to TRBD1. Trimming removed 5 bases from V and 4 bases from J; junction bases left unmatched: 5. CDR3 length: 14 amino acids. Germline CDR1 MNHEY, CDR2 SMNVEV (reference sequence). CDR3 sequence: CASSPDRRNQPQHF. CDR3 coding DNA: TGTGCCAGCAGTCCGGACAGGCGTAATCAGCCCCAGCATTTT.

The CDR3, as DNA: TGTGCCTGGAGTCGCGGAGGGCGGACCACTGAAGCTTTCTTT. Amino acid sequence: CAWSRGGRTTEAFF. This chain joins TRBV30 and TRBJ1-1, with no clear D. The CDR3 contains 14 residues. V lost 2 bases to trimming and J lost 4 bases, with 14 bases between them. Germline V gene lookup returns CDR1 GTSNPN and CDR2 SVGIG (reference sequence).

The chain uses TRBV7-6 and TRBJ2-7; maybe TRBD2 (5 bases). Germline assignment: CDR1 SGHVS and CDR2 FNYEAQ. V was cut by 1 base and J by 4 bases, with 11 bases left in between. The CDR3 contains 14 residues. The CDR3 DNA follows: TGTGCCAGCAGCTTAGGATCTAGCAGGTACGAGCAGTACTTC. Translation gives CASSLGSSRYEQYF.

The chain joins TRBV24-1 to TRBJ1-1, with D unresolved. Trimming cost V 1 base and J 7 bases, with 9 bases left between them. The CDR3 runs to 13 residues. Germline V CDR1 and CDR2: KGHDR, SFDVKD. CDR3 DNA: TGTGCCACCAGTGATTTCTCCGGAAGTGAAGCTTTCTTT. Translation: CATSDFSGSEAFF.

The rearrangement uses TRBV7-8 and TRBJ2-3; tentative D call: TRBD2 (5 bases). CDR3 length equals 16 residues. From germline, CDR1 is SGHVS and CDR2 FQNEAQ. Trimming cost V 3 bases and J 0 bases, with 13 bases left between them. The CDR3 DNA follows: TGTGCCAGCAGCTTGCGAGGGCCTGGCAGCACAGATACGCAGTATTTT. Protein: CASSLRGPGSTDTQYF.

The chain employs TRBV7-9 and TRBJ1-1, with a tentative D call TRBD1 (5 bases). Trimming pared 1 base from V and 0 bases from J, leaving 6 bases between. The CDR3 is 14 residues long. The germline CDR1 and CDR2 sequences are SEHNR and FQNEAQ (reference sequence). CDR3: CASSLEGVNTEAFF. The CDR3 nucleotides are TGTGCCAGCAGCTTAGAAGGGGTGAACACTGAAGCTTTCTTT.

The chain carries TRBV5-5 and TRBJ2-7; D is possibly TRBD1 (6 bases). Between the trimmed V and J ends, which lost 4 bases and 6 bases, there was a span of 20 bases. CDR3 length: 15 residues. Germline V gene data show CDR1 as SGHKS and CDR2 as YYEKEE (reference sequence). CDR3 sequence reads: CASSIDRRMFGEQYF. DNA for the CDR3: TGTGCCAGCAGCATTGACAGGCGAATGTTCGGCGAGCAGTACTTC.

The genes are TRBV5-5 and TRBJ2-5, with a weak D call TRBD1 (5 bases). Germline V gene sequence: CDR1 SGHKS, CDR2 YYEKEE (reference sequence). V was cut by 0 bases and J by 3 bases, with 6 bases left in between. The CDR3 is 13 amino acids. DNA for the CDR3: TGTGCCAGCAGCTTGGTAGGGGAAGAGACCCAGTACTTC. Its protein product is CASSLVGEETQYF.

CDR3 amino acids: CASSLAGVLSQETQYF. CDR3 bases: TGTGCCAGCAGCTTAGCGGGGGTCCTCTCACAAGAGACCCAGTACTTC. The chain has TRBV7-6 and TRBJ2-5; D tentatively reads TRBD1 or TRBD2 (5 bases each). The germline V gene has CDR1 SGHVS and CDR2 FNYEAQ. The CDR3 spans 16 residues. V was pared by 0 bases and J by 2 bases, with 13 bases between. Together with reference TRBV7-6 and TRBJ2-5, the CDR3 gives the full variable domain: GAGVSQSPRYKVTKRGQDVALRCDPISGHVSLYWYRQALGQGPEFLTYFNYEAQQDKSGLPNDRFSAERPEGSISTLTIQRTEQRDSAMYRCASSLAGVLSQETQYFGPGTRLLVL.

V usage is TRBV12-3 or TRBV12-4 and J usage is TRBJ2-7, with TRBD1 identical over 9 bases. With 6 bases clipped from V and 6 bases from J, the junction kept 6 bases outside the gene matches. CDR3 size: 13 residues. CDR3 in amino acids: CASSWGQGGEQYF. CDR3 sequence (DNA): TGTGCCAGCAGCTGGGGACAGGGAGGCGAGCAGTACTTC.